The 30 T cell receptor beta chains in this list originate from one sample, sequenced in a study of blood T cells in healthy people across ages. It was with a sample-barcoded 5' primer and a J-beta primer mix that a second PCR of about 6 to 12 cycles was run. TCRdb re-analysed the 5' RACE reads in MiXCR, keeping a single row per CDR3 protein. The sample contains some 900,000 distinct CDR3 sequences, approximately 49% of which appear only once. Sample: blood. All receptors derive from a young man in good health.

This chain links TRBV5-1 with TRBJ2-3; TRBD2 agrees at 9 bases. CDR1 and CDR2 (germline): SGHRS, YFSETQ. This CDR3 spans 16 amino acids. The V and J ends lost 6 bases and 3 bases, in that order; junction bases with no gene match: 11. The CDR3: CASTNSAGGGTDTQYF. The CDR3 region has the DNA TGCGCCAGCACCAACTCTGCGGGGGGGGGTACAGATACGCAGTATTTT.

Concerning this clonotype itself: This may come from a read error, since a much larger clone is one base off. The chain employs TRBV4-3 and TRBJ2-7; TRBD2 matches 8 bases. Germline V CDR1 and CDR2: LGHNA, YSLEER. Germline trimming cut 1 base from V and 6 bases from J; bases unmatched to any gene: 8. The CDR3 is 15 amino acids. The CDR3 DNA reads TGCGCCAGCAGCCAAGTTCAAGCGGGGGATTGCGAGCAGTACTTC. Translated: CASSQVQAGDCEQYF.

The chain combines TRBV27 with TRBJ2-1, with a tentative D call TRBD1 (6 bases). Trimming shortened V by 5 bases and J by 1 base, and 15 bases separated the two germline ends. Germline CDR1 reads MNHEY; CDR2 reads SMNVEV (reference sequence). The CDR3 covers 16 residues. The CDR3 DNA follows: TGTGCCAGCAGTAACCTACAGGGCCTTTCCTACAATGAGCAGTTCTTC. This translates into CASSNLQGLSYNEQFF.

The CDR3 here is CASSSDRVLEKLFF. CDR3 nucleotides: TGTGCCAGCAGCTCGGACAGGGTATTGGAAAAACTGTTTTTT. The V gene is TRBV7-2, the J gene TRBJ1-4, with 8 bases fitting TRBD1. V shed 4 bases, J shed 8 bases, and the junction held 6 bases outside the gene matches. CDR1 and CDR2 (germline): SGHTA, FQGNSA. This CDR3 spans 14 amino acids. The entire variable domain, with the rest obtained from reference TRBV7-2 and TRBJ1-4, is as follows: GAGVSQSPSNKVTEKGKDVELRCDPISGHTALYWYRQSLGQGLEFLIYFQGNSAPDKSGLPSDRFSAERTGGSVSTLTIQRTQQEDSAVYLCASSSDRVLEKLFFGSGTQLSVL.

There are many counts of this clonotype. The rearrangement links TRBV12-3 or TRBV12-4 to TRBJ2-3, with TRBD2 matching 9 bases. The CDR3 spans 13 residues. J lost 7 bases, V lost 7 bases, and 6 bases had no gene match. The CDR3 spells CASTSGGTYTQYF. Written as DNA, the CDR3 is TGTGCCAGCACGAGCGGGGGGACATATACGCAGTATTTT.

This chain uses TRBV29-1 with TRBJ2-2; weak D call: TRBD1 (5 bases). The CDR3 covers 15 residues. Germline CDR1 reads SQVTM; CDR2 reads ANQGSEA. The V gene lost 2 bases and the J gene lost 4 bases, with 14 bases spanning the gap. The CDR3 DNA reads TGCAGCGTTGAACGGAAGGGGCCGGGCACCGGGGAGCTGTTTTTT. Its translation is CSVERKGPGTGELFF.

The rearrangement uses TRBV29-1 and TRBJ2-3, with 10 positions matching TRBD2. Germline trimming cut 7 bases from V and 1 base from J; bases unmatched to any gene: 8. Germline V gives CDR1 SQVTM, CDR2 ANQGSEA. This CDR3 region has 15 residues. Here the CDR3 reads CSGAGGRRGTDTQYF. CDR3 coding DNA: TGCAGCGGAGCGGGGGGGCGCAGGGGCACAGATACGCAGTATTTT.

J is TRBJ1-5 and V is TRBV12-3 or TRBV12-4, with 9 bases fitting TRBD1. Unmatched junction bases numbered 6, after V lost 5 bases and J lost 4 bases. The CDR3 runs 15 residues. The chain's CDR3 is CASSPTGQGNQPQHF. CDR3 nucleotides: TGTGCCAGCAGTCCAACTGGACAGGGGAATCAGCCCCAGCATTTT.

The chain links TRBV12-3 or TRBV12-4 to TRBJ2-3; 11 bases match TRBD1. J was trimmed by 3 bases and V by 6 bases; bases with no gene match: 5. This CDR3 contains 15 residues. The CDR3 sequence is CASRQDRGLTDTQYF. The DNA of the CDR3 is TGTGCCAGCAGACAGGACAGGGGGCTTACAGATACGCAGTATTTT.

The chain links TRBV5-1 to TRBJ2-3; D perhaps matches TRBD2 (6 bases). The CDR3 length is 15 residues. In germline, CDR1 is SGHRS, CDR2 YFSETQ. V lost 0 bases to trimming and J lost 6 bases, with 14 bases between them. CDR3 in amino acids: CASSLAGGSSDTQYF. CDR3 nucleotide sequence: TGCGCCAGCAGCTTGGCCGGGGGTTCGAGCGATACGCAGTATTTT.

The sample holds a few counts of this clonotype. The rearrangement links TRBV11-2 to TRBJ2-1; 7 nucleotides align to TRBD1. Germline values: CDR1 SGHAT, CDR2 FQNNGV. This CDR3 has 16 residues. Unmatched junction bases numbered 8, after V lost 3 bases and J lost 3 bases. The CDR3 DNA follows: TGTGCCAGCAGCTTCCCGAGGGACAGCATCTACAATGAGCAGTTCTTC. This gives the protein CASSFPRDSIYNEQFF.

The chain recombines TRBV3-1 with TRBJ2-3; 11 bases are shared with TRBD2. CDR3 length equals 14 residues. Trimming at V came to 6 bases and at J to 4 bases, leaving 3 bases not matched to a gene. Germline V gives CDR1 LGHDT, CDR2 YNNKEL (reference sequence). This CDR3 is CASRHSGGADTQYF. In nucleotides, the CDR3 is TGTGCCAGCAGACATAGCGGGGGGGCAGATACGCAGTATTTT.

Only a few counts were recorded for this clonotype. As DNA, the CDR3 is TGTGCCAGCAGCCTGGCCATCCACAATGAGCAGTTCTTC. Encoded protein: CASSLAIHNEQFF. The chain couples TRBV4-2 to TRBJ2-1; the D is unclear. Germline CDR1 reads LGHNA; CDR2 reads YNFKEQ. This CDR3 is built from 13 residues. V gave up 4 bases and J gave up 5 bases, with 9 bases separating them.

This chain connects TRBV13 to TRBJ2-7; the match to TRBD1 covers 10 bases. CDR1 and CDR2 from the germline V gene are PRHDT and FYEKMQ (reference sequence). V shed 4 bases, J shed 5 bases, and the junction held 8 bases outside the gene matches. This CDR3 contains 15 residues. The CDR3 here is CASSCRQGATNEQYF. For the CDR3, the DNA is TGTGCCAGCAGCTGCCGACAGGGGGCGACGAACGAGCAGTACTTC.

This chain links TRBV28 with TRBJ1-5; weak D call: TRBD1 (5 bases). V lost 6 bases and J 0 bases, leaving 12 bases between the germline ends. This CDR3 spans 15 amino acids. The germline V gene encodes CDR1 MDHEN and CDR2 SYDVKM. CDR3 nucleotides: TGTGCCAGCAGACGTGGGACCGATAGCAATCAGCCCCAGCATTTT. Its protein is CASRRGTDSNQPQHF.

The chain uses TRBV5-1 and TRBJ2-6; D is unresolved. Germline V gives CDR1 SGHRS, CDR2 YFSETQ. This CDR3 is 14 amino acids long. Trimming left V 10 bases short and J 4 bases short, with 15 bases between. DNA of the CDR3: TGCGCCGGGTCGGTTGGCGCCGGGGCCAACGTCCTGACTTTC. The encoded protein is CAGSVGAGANVLTF.

The chain links TRBV14 to TRBJ2-3; D is perhaps TRBD1 or TRBD2 (5 bases each). Germline V gene data show CDR1 as SGHDN and CDR2 as FVKESK. This CDR3 region has 15 residues. V was cut by 1 base and J by 1 base, with 9 bases left in between. The CDR3 DNA sequence: TGTGCCAGCAGCCAAGTCGGGGCCCGCACAGATACGCAGTATTTT. It is translated as CASSQVGARTDTQYF.

The V and J genes are TRBV3-1 and TRBJ2-7; 13 bases map to TRBD2. With V trimmed by 4 bases and J by 6 bases, 9 bases remained unmatched. The CDR3 is made up of 16 amino acids. The germline CDR1 and CDR2 sequences are LGHDT and YNNKEL (reference sequence). This CDR3 is CASSLPGLAGPFEQYF. CDR3 sequence (DNA): TGTGCCAGCAGCCTCCCGGGACTAGCGGGGCCCTTCGAGCAGTACTTC.

The chain couples TRBV12-3 or TRBV12-4 to TRBJ2-7; no clear D gene. This CDR3 spans 15 amino acids. V lost 6 bases and J lost 2, with 17 bases in between. CDR3 loop: CASSTTGHSAYEQYF. CDR3 nucleotides: TGTGCCAGCAGCACAACCGGGCACTCTGCCTACGAGCAGTACTTC.

The V gene is TRBV7-2, the J gene TRBJ1-4; D perhaps matches TRBD1 (5 bases). Trimming left V 5 bases short and J 4 bases short, with 17 bases between. Germline V gene data show CDR1 as SGHTA and CDR2 as FQGNSA. The CDR3 is made up of 16 amino acids. CDR3 residues: CASSPYAGTGNEKLFF. The CDR3 nucleotides read TGTGCCAGCAGCCCATACGCAGGGACGGGTAATGAAAAACTGTTTTTT.

In regard to this clonotype: A much larger clone lies a single base off, so this may be a read error. The chain employs TRBV29-1 and TRBJ2-1; maybe TRBD2 (6 bases). The CDR3 has 15 amino acids. Per the germline V gene, CDR1 is SQVTM and CDR2 is ANQGSEA. Here the CDR3 DNA reads TGCAGCGTCCCCTCCCTGGCGGGGCTTGACAATGAGCGGTTCTTC. Encoded protein: CSVPSLAGLDNERFF.

The chain couples TRBV4-1 to TRBJ1-1; no reliable D call. V was trimmed by 5 bases and J by 7 bases, leaving 11 bases between them. This CDR3 comprises 12 residues. Germline V gives CDR1 MGHRA, CDR2 YSYEKL. The CDR3 loop reads CASSARTGEAFF. Written as DNA, the CDR3 is TGCGCCAGCAGCGCAAGGACGGGTGAAGCTTTCTTT.

About this clonotype itself: Since a much larger clone is just one base distant, this may be a read error. The chain joins TRBV29-1 to TRBJ1-1, with no clear D. Germline V CDR1 and CDR2: SQVTM, ANQGSEA. The CDR3 extends over 12 amino acids. CDR3 bases: TGCAGCGGAGGACCAATGAACGCTGAAGCTTTCTTT. This gives the protein CSGGPMNAEAFF.

The chain uses TRBV7-9 and TRBJ2-7; possibly TRBD1 or TRBD2 for D (5 bases each). There are 13 residues in the CDR3. V was trimmed by 5 bases and J by 4 bases, leaving 12 bases between them. The germline V gene encodes CDR1 SEHNR and CDR2 FQNEAQ (reference sequence). The CDR3 protein is CASSGDGLYEQYF. CDR3 bases: TGTGCCAGCAGCGGGGACGGGCTTTACGAGCAGTACTTC.

This clonotype came up once. This sequence joins TRBV27 and TRBJ2-1; maybe TRBD2 (6 bases). Per the germline V gene, CDR1 is MNHEY and CDR2 is SMNVEV (reference sequence). V lost 2 bases, J lost 3 bases, and 14 bases lay in between. The CDR3 extends over 16 amino acids. As DNA, the CDR3 is TGTGCCAGCAGTTTAGTAGGGCGGGGACGCTACAATGAGCAGTTCTTC. Its translation: CASSLVGRGRYNEQFF.

The chain recombines TRBV14 with TRBJ2-7; D remains ambiguous. Germline CDR1 and CDR2: SGHDN and FVKESK. V lost 8 bases and J lost 4, with 18 bases in between. The CDR3 covers 14 residues. CDR3 coding DNA: TGTGCCAGCCTGACCCCTGGCTGCATATACGAGCAGTACTTC. Translating it yields CASLTPGCIYEQYF. The whole variable domain, filled in from reference TRBV14 and TRBJ2-7, reads EAGVTQFPSHSVIEKGQTVTLRCDPISGHDNLYWYRRVMGKEIKFLLHFVKESKQDESGMPNNRFLAERTGGTYSTLKVQPAELEDSGVYFCASLTPGCIYEQYFGPGTRLTVT.

The chain has TRBV3-1 and TRBJ2-7; TRBD2 matches 7 bases. The closer fit of TRBJ2-5 to the DNA end suggests the J call may be wrong. The CDR3 has 13 residues. Germline V CDR1 and CDR2: LGHDT, YNNKEL (reference sequence). The CDR3 protein is CASSPLAEGTQYF. The CDR3 DNA reads as TGTGCCAGCAGCCCTCTAGCGGAGGGGACCCAGTACTTC.

The V gene is TRBV11-2, the J gene TRBJ2-5; no definite D call. From germline, CDR1 is SGHAT and CDR2 FQNNGV. V gave up 0 bases and J gave up 8 bases, with 13 bases separating them. The length of the CDR3 is 14 residues. The CDR3 DNA follows: TGTGCCAGCAGCTTAGAGTTCGGTGGCGTAACCCAGTACTTC. Translated: CASSLEFGGVTQYF.

The rearrangement uses TRBV6-2 or TRBV6-3 and TRBJ1-2, with 9 bases identical to TRBD1. CDR1 MNHEY and CDR2 SVGEGT come from the germline V gene. Losses at the gene ends were 7 bases for V and 12 bases for J; bases not matched to a gene: 18. CDR3 length equals 15 residues. CDR3 sequence reads: CASTDLGGQGGENTF. CDR3 sequence (DNA): TGTGCCAGCACCGACCTCGGGGGACAGGGAGGAGAAAACACCTTC.

This clonotype was picked up a small number of times. The chain recombines TRBV20-1 with TRBJ1-6, with D possibly matching TRBD1 (6 bases). Germline loops: CDR1 DFQATT, CDR2 SNEGSKA (reference sequence). Trimming removed 2 bases at V and 7 bases at J, with 12 bases between. The CDR3 has 14 amino acids. The CDR3 is CSARIQGENSPLHF. The CDR3 DNA reads as TGCAGTGCTAGAATACAGGGTGAGAATTCACCCCTCCACTTT.